The 19 T cell receptor beta chains below come from one sample, sequenced in a study of blood T cell repertoires in COVID-19. Measured with immunoSEQ multiplex PCR; TCRdb has only the in-frame clones, and not every one. The table shows over 250,000 clones, with approximately 91% occurring only once. Source material: peripheral blood. These receptors were collected from a woman in her sixties with acute or convalescent COVID-19.

This chain joins TRBV28 and TRBJ1-2; no reliable D call. The germline V gene encodes CDR1 MDHEN and CDR2 SYDVKM. The CDR3 length is 12 residues. V was cut by 3 bases and J by 8 bases, with 10 bases left in between. The DNA for the CDR3 is TGTGCCAGCAGTTTTGGGAGAGGAGGCTACACCTTC. This encodes CASSFGRGGYTF.

V and J are TRBV28 and TRBJ1-6; D might be TRBD1 (6 bases). Germline CDR1 and CDR2: MDHEN and SYDVKM. This CDR3 has 17 residues. V was clipped by 6 bases and J by 0 bases, with 15 bases between them. The CDR3 loop reads CASRLTGLFSYNSPLHF. As DNA, the CDR3 is TGTGCCAGCAGACTGACAGGTCTTTTCTCCTATAATTCACCCCTCCACTTT.

The CDR3 sequence: CASSPPGGPVNEQFF. CDR3 bases: TGTGCCAGCTCACCACCGGGGGGGCCGGTCAATGAGCAGTTCTTC. The chain links TRBV18 to TRBJ2-1; possible D gene TRBD2, 7 bases. V was clipped by 0 bases and J by 6 bases, with 12 bases between them. Per the germline V gene, CDR1 is KGHSH and CDR2 is LQKENI. This CDR3 is 15 amino acids long.

The chain joins TRBV9 to TRBJ1-1; D is undetermined. Germline assignment: CDR1 SGDLS and CDR2 YYNGEE. The CDR3 covers 13 residues. The V end was cut by 0 bases, the J end by 12 bases, with 15 bases between. CDR3 protein: CASSVVEYPPSFF. CDR3 in DNA: TGTGCCAGCAGCGTAGTGGAGTATCCCCCATCTTTCTTT.

This clone came up once. The chain is built from TRBV7-8 and TRBJ2-7; tentative D call: TRBD1 (6 bases). CDR1 and CDR2 (germline): SGHVS, FQNEAQ. The CDR3 covers 13 residues. Trimming shortened V by 5 bases and J by 3 bases, and 11 bases separated the two germline ends. The CDR3 DNA follows: TGTGCCAGCAGCCGGACAGTTGACTACGAGCAGTACTTC. Its protein product is CASSRTVDYEQYF.

The chain couples TRBV27 to TRBJ2-4; TRBD1 aligns across 7 bases. The ends lost 2 bases at V and 10 bases at J; junction bases unmatched: 11. Germline V gene data show CDR1 as MNHEY and CDR2 as SMNVEV (reference sequence). This CDR3 has 15 residues. The CDR3 DNA is TGTGCCAGCAGTTTAGACCAGACAGGGAACACAATTCAGTACTTC. It translates to CASSLDQTGNTIQYF.

The chain is built from TRBV7-2 and TRBJ1-5; TRBD1 is a possible D gene (5 bases). V lost 5 bases, J lost 2 bases, and 16 bases lay in between. From germline, CDR1 is SGHTA and CDR2 FQGNSA. This CDR3 has 16 residues. The CDR3 DNA is TGTGCCAGCAGCCTTGGACACGGTCGAGGCAATCAGCCCCAGCATTTT. This codes for CASSLGHGRGNQPQHF.

The V and J genes are TRBV3-1 (or the pseudogene TRBV3-2) and TRBJ1-5, with TRBD1 as a possible D gene (5 bases). This CDR3 has 14 residues. With 3 bases removed from V and 5 bases from J, the gap between germline ends came to 11 bases. Germline V lookup: CDR1 LGHDT, CDR2 YNNKEL (reference sequence). This CDR3 reads CASSQGQADQPQHF. CDR3 in DNA: TGTGCCAGCAGCCAGGGGCAGGCCGATCAGCCCCAGCATTTT.

On this clone: One junction end does not reproduce the germline sequence, and a read error may be involved. V gene TRBV11-3 combines with J gene TRBJ2-4; 8 bases match TRBD1. The length of the CDR3 is 12 residues. The germline V gene has CDR1 SGHNT and CDR2 YENEEA. CDR3 region: CASSPWGTGWNF. The CDR3 DNA reads as TGTGCCAGCAGCCCGTGGGGGACAGGATGGAACTTC.

V is TRBV3-1 (or the pseudogene TRBV3-2) and J is TRBJ2-3; 9 nucleotides agree with TRBD2. Germline V CDR1 and CDR2: LGHDT, YNNKEL (reference sequence). The CDR3 totals 17 residues. After removal of 0 bases from V and 4 bases from J, the junction contained 8 bases not matched to a gene. The CDR3 DNA reads TGTGCCAGCAGCCAAGAATCGGGCGGGGGGGCCCCAGATACGCAGTATTTT. The encoded protein is CASSQESGGGAPDTQYF.

CDR3: CASSRGTANEKLFF. CDR3 DNA sequence: TGTGCCAGCTCCCGGGGGACAGCCAATGAAAAACTGTTTTTT. The chain couples TRBV18 to TRBJ1-4; 7 bases match TRBD1. The CDR3 length is 14 residues. Trimming at V came to 6 bases and at J to 5 bases, leaving 6 bases not matched to a gene. Germline loops: CDR1 KGHSH, CDR2 LQKENI.

The rearrangement joins TRBV3-1 (or the pseudogene TRBV3-2) to TRBJ2-5; TRBD2 aligns across 9 bases. V was pared by 0 bases and J by 5 bases, with 7 bases of the junction left unmatched. The V gene's germline CDR1 is LGHDT and CDR2 YNNKEL (reference sequence). This CDR3 is 16 amino acids long. The CDR3 loop reads CASSQESGGLQETQYF. As DNA, the CDR3 is TGTGCCAGCAGCCAAGAAAGCGGGGGGCTCCAGGAGACCCAGTACTTC.

This chain links TRBV9 with TRBJ2-3, with 8 bases matching TRBD2. Germline V gene sequence: CDR1 SGDLS, CDR2 YYNGEE. V lost 4 bases, J lost 6 bases, and 4 bases stayed unmatched. This CDR3 spans 13 amino acids. CDR3 sequence: CASSPPGGDTQYF. CDR3 nucleotide sequence: TGTGCCAGCAGCCCTCCGGGAGGGGATACGCAGTATTTT. Drawing the rest from reference TRBV9 and TRBJ2-3, the complete variable domain is DSGVTQTPKHLITATGQRVTLRCSPRSGDLSVYWYQQSLDQGLQFLIQYYNGEERAKGNILERFSAQQFPDLHSELNLSSLELGDSALYFCASSPPGGDTQYFGPGTRLTVL.

The chain recombines TRBV15 with TRBJ1-1; no clear D gene. V was clipped by 0 bases and J by 0 bases, with 8 bases between them. The CDR3 sequence is 15 residues long. Germline CDR1 LNHNV, CDR2 YYDKDF (reference sequence). CDR3 nucleotide sequence: TGTGCCACCAGCAGAGAAGTTACGGTGAACACTGAAGCTTTCTTT. Its translation is CATSREVTVNTEAFF.

This chain links TRBV5-1 with TRBJ2-7; 10 bases agree with TRBD2. V lost 1 base, J lost 3 bases, and 4 bases stayed unmatched. The CDR3 has 15 residues. Per the germline V gene, CDR1 is SGHRS and CDR2 is YFSETQ. The DNA of the CDR3 is TGCGCCAGCAGCTTGACGTCTAGCGGGAGCTACGAGCAGTACTTC. This gives the protein CASSLTSSGSYEQYF.

The chain is built from TRBV4-1 and TRBJ1-1; 9 nucleotides line up with TRBD1. CDR1 is MGHRA, CDR2 YSYEKL, per germline. With 5 bases clipped from V and 4 bases from J, the junction kept 17 bases outside the gene matches. The CDR3 has 18 amino acids. The chain's CDR3 is CASSKGTGRQPSTTEAFF. The CDR3 nucleotides are TGCGCCAGCAGCAAGGGGACAGGGAGGCAACCTTCTACCACTGAAGCTTTCTTT.

The CDR3 region is CASSQSLKENSAIYEQYF. CDR3 nucleotide sequence: TGCGCCAGCAGCCAATCCCTCAAGGAGAACTCCGCTATCTACGAGCAGTACTTC. The chain has TRBV4-3 and TRBJ2-7; unclear D gene. This CDR3 comprises 18 residues. The V and J ends lost 2 bases and 3 bases respectively, with 23 bases between them. The germline gives CDR1 LGHNA, CDR2 YSLEER.

This clone has just one count. The chain couples TRBV5-6 to TRBJ1-3, with 9 bases matching TRBD1. V gave up 4 bases and J gave up 9 bases; unmatched junction bases: 2. From germline, CDR1 is SGHDT and CDR2 YYEEEE. CDR3 length: 12 residues. The CDR3 here is CASSLGQGTIYF. In nucleotides, the CDR3 is TGTGCCAGCAGCCTGGGACAGGGCACCATATATTTT.

This clone was observed a handful of times. This chain uses TRBV10-3 with TRBJ2-3; tentatively, D is TRBD2 (5 bases). This CDR3 is 16 amino acids long. CDR1 is ENHRY, CDR2 SYGVKD, per germline. Trimming took 8 bases from V and 2 from J, leaving 20 bases between them. CDR3 sequence (DNA): TGTGCCATCGGGGAGCGTCGTGGGCTGATCACAGATACGCAGTATTTT. Its protein is CAIGERRGLITDTQYF.